The rows below give T cell receptor beta chains drawn from one sample of a study of breast tumors, draining lymph nodes, adjacent tissues. TCRdb re-derived calls from the multiplex PCR reads in MiXCR, one entry per CDR3 protein. The table has some 150,000 distinct CDR3 sequences, around 22% seen once. Material: axillary lymph node tissue. These receptors were obtained from a female donor with breast cancer. Some clones in this sample may be carry-over from other donors' samples. Each CDR3 is given with its conserved first and last residue. The order of the fields is D gene, J gene, V gene, clone size, CDR3 DNA, CDR3 protein. D genes are given only for firm matches. Expanded clones are given a class, and other clones once, few, many or no size at all.

TRBD2 | TRBJ2-1 | TRBV2 | few | TGTGCCAGCAGGGGCCCGGGGGGTCCAAAGCGGGTAAGCTCCTACAATGAGCAGTTCTTC | CASRGPGGPKRVSSYNEQFF
TRBD1 | TRBJ2-5 | TRBV5-1 | many | TGCGCCAGCAGCCAAGCCGGGACAGGGGAAGGGGAGACCCAGTACTTC | CASSQAGTGEGETQYF
TRBD1 | TRBJ2-7 | TRBV20-1 | many | TGCAGTGCCTTCCCAGGGGGCGCCTACGAGCAGTACTTC | CSAFPGGAYEQYF
- | TRBJ2-5 | TRBV12-3/TRBV12-4 | many | TGTGCCAGCAGTTTCGTGGAGACCCAGTACTTC | CASSFVETQYF
TRBD1 | TRBJ1-6 | TRBV3-1 | many | TGTGCCAGCAGTCCCGGCGACAGGGATAATTCACCCCTCCACTTT | CASSPGDRDNSPLHF
TRBD2 | TRBJ2-7 | TRBV30 | many | TGTGCCTGGAATAAGCGGGACCACTACGAGCAGTACTTC | CAWNKRDHYEQYF
TRBD1 | TRBJ2-7 | TRBV10-2 | - | TGCGCCAGCGGGGCAAGACCAGGGGGCGAGTACGAGCAGTACTTC | CASGARPGGEYEQYF
- | TRBJ2-1 | TRBV3-1 | few | TGTGCCAGCAGCTCCTCACCCAGGGGCCAGCAGTTCTTC | CASSSSPRGQQFF
TRBD1 | TRBJ1-5 | TRBV19 | few | TGTGCCAGTAGTATTAGGGGGCGCGGCAATCAGCCCCAGCATTTT | CASSIRGRGNQPQHF
TRBD1 | TRBJ1-6 | TRBV6-4 | many | TGTGCCAGCAACTACGGGGACAGAACGAGCTCCTATAATTCACCCCTCCACTTT | CASNYGDRTSSYNSPLHF
- | TRBJ2-7 | TRBV15 | many | TGTGCCACCAGCAGAGATCCGCTCCGGGGCTACGAGCAGTACTTC | CATSRDPLRGYEQYF
TRBD2 | TRBJ2-1 | TRBV20-1 | many | TGCAGTGCTAGAGGGGTTAGCGGGAAAGACAATGAGCAGTTCTTC | CSARGVSGKDNEQFF
TRBD2 | TRBJ2-7 | TRBV10-1 | many | TGCGCCAGCAGTGAGTCTTTTGCGGGAGCGGGAGGCCGTCGGGAGCAGTACTTC | CASSESFAGAGGRREQYF
- | TRBJ2-3 | TRBV29-1 | many | TGCAGCGTGCTAGGTGGCACAGATACGCAGTATTTT | CSVLGGTDTQYF
- | TRBJ2-7 | TRBV7-9 | many | TGTGCCAGCAGCGGAGGGGGCTACGAGCAGTACTTC | CASSGGGYEQYF
- | TRBJ1-1 | TRBV6-2/TRBV6-3 | few | TGTGCCAGCAGCCACAGGGCCAGAGGTTTGGACGCTTTCTTT | CASSHRARGLDAFF
TRBD2 | TRBJ2-7 | TRBV18 | many | TGTGCCAGCTCACCCATCGGGAGGGTTCACGAGCAGTACTTC | CASSPIGRVHEQYF
- | TRBJ2-3 | TRBV2 | many | TGTGCCAGCGCTGAATACTCTTGGGGGGTGAGCACAGATACGCAGTATTTT | CASAEYSWGVSTDTQYF
TRBD1 | TRBJ1-3 | TRBV7-9 | many | TGTGCCAGCAGCTCGCAGACAGGGGGTTTCAGAAACACCATATATTTT | CASSSQTGGFRNTIYF
TRBD2 | TRBJ2-7 | TRBV20-1 | many | TGCAGTGCTAGTGGGGAGGGCCACTACGAGCAGTACTTC | CSASGEGHYEQYF
TRBD2 | TRBJ2-7 | TRBV28 | many | TGTGCCAGCAGTGGCAGCGGGAGACCGTCCTACGAGCAGTACTTC | CASSGSGRPSYEQYF
- | TRBJ2-5 | TRBV7-7 | - | TGTGCCAGCAGCTTGGCCGGGACGGGGAAAGAGACCCAGTACTTC | CASSLAGTGKETQYF
- | TRBJ2-1 | TRBV4-1 | many | TGCGCCAGCAGCCAAGCAACAGGGCACTCCTACAATGAGCAGTTCTTC | CASSQATGHSYNEQFF
TRBD1 | TRBJ2-7 | TRBV15 | many | TGTGCCACCAGCAGAGCGGGACAGCTGTCCTACGAGCAGTGCTTC | CATSRAGQLSYEQCF